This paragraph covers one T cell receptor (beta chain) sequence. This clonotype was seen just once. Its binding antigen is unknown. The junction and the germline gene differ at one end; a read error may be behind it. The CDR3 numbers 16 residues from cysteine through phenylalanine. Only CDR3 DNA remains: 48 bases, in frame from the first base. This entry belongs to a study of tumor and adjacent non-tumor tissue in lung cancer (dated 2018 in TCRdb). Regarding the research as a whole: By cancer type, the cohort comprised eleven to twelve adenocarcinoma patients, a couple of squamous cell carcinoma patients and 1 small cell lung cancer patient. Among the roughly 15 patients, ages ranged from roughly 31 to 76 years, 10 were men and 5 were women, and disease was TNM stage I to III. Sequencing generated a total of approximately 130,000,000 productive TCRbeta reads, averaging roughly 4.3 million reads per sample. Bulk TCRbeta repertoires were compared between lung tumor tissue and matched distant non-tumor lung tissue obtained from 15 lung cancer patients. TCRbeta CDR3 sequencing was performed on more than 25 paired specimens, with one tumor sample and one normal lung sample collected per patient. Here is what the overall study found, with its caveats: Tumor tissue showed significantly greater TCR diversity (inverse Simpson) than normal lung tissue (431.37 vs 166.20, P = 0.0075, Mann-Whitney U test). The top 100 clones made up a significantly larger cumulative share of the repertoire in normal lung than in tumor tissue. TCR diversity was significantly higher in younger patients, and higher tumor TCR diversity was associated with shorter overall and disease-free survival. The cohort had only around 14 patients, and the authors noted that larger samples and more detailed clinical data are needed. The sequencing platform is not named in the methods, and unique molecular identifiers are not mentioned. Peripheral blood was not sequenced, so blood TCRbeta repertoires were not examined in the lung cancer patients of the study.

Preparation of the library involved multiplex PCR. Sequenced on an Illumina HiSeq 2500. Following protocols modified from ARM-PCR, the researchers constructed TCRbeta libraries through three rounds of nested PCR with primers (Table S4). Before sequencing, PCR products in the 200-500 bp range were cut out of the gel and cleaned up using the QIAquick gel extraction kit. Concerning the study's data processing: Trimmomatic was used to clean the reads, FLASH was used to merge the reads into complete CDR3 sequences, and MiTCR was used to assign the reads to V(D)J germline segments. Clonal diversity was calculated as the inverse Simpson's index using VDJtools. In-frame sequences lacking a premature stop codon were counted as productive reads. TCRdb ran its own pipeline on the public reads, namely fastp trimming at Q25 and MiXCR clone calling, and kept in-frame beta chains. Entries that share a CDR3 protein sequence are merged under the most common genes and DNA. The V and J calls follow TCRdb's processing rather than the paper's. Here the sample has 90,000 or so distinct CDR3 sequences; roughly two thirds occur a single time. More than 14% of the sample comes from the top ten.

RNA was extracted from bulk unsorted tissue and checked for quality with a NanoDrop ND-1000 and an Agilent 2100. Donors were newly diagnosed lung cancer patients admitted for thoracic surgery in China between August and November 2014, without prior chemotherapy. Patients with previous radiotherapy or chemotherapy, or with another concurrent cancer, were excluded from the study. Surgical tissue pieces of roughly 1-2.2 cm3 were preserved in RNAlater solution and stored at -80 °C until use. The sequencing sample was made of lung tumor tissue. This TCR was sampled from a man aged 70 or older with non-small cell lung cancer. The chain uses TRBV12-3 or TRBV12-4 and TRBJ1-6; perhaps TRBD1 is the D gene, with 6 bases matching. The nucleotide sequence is TGTGTCAGCACCTCGAGGGGGAGCTCCTATAATTCACCCCTCCACTTT. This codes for CVSTSRGSSYNSPLHF.